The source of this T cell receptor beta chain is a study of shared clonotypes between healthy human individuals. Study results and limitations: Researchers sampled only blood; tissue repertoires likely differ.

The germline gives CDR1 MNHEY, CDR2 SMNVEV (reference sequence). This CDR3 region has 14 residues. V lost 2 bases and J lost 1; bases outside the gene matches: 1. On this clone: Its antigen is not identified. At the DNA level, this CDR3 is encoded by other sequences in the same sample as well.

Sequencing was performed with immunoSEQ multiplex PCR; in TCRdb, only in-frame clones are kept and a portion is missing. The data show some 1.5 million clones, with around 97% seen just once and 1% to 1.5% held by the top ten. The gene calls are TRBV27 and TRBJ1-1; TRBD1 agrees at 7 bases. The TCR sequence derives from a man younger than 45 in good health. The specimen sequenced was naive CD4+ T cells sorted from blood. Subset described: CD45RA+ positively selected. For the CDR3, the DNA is TGTGCCAGCAGTTTAAACAGGGGGAACACTGAAGCTTTCTTT. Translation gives CASSLNRGNTEAFF.